What follows are 4 T cell receptor beta chains derived from one specimen sequenced in a study of tumor and adjacent non-tumor tissue in lung cancer (dated by TCRdb to the late 2010s). Bulk unsorted tissue served as the source for RNA extraction, and RNA quality was assessed using a NanoDrop ND-1000 and an Agilent 2100. Normal lung samples were distant non-tumor tissue taken more than 3 cm from the tumor edge. The protocol used for the library was multiplex PCR. Sequencing was performed on an Illumina HiSeq 2500. TCRbeta libraries were built by three rounds of nested PCR using primers (Table S4), following protocols modified from ARM-PCR. TCRdb itself trimmed the public reads at Q25 with fastp, ran MiXCR and retained productive beta chains. Duplicate CDR3 protein sequences are folded into a single record with the most common DNA and genes. The table for this sample lists more than 55,000 distinct CDR3 sequences; about 77% of them were counted only once. The ten biggest clones cover more than 40% of the sample.

The sample taken for sequencing was distant non-tumor lung tissue. All receptors come from a man in his 60s with non-small cell lung cancer.

This rearrangement joins TRBV2 to TRBJ2-1; TRBD2 matches at 11 bases. CDR1 is SNHLY, CDR2 FYNNEI, per germline. This CDR3 spans 16 amino acids. J lost 4 bases, V lost 7 bases, and 9 bases had no gene match. The CDR3 region is CASTRGLAVAYNEQFF. The CDR3 nucleotides are TGTGCCAGCACCCGGGGACTAGCGGTAGCATACAATGAGCAGTTCTTC.

The chain is built from TRBV20-1 and TRBJ2-3, with 15 bases fitting TRBD2. CDR3 length: 15 residues. Per germline, CDR1 DFQATT and CDR2 SNEGSKA (reference sequence). With 6 bases clipped from V and 8 bases from J, the junction kept 9 bases outside the gene matches. This CDR3 reads CSAGLAGGSGGTQYF. The CDR3 DNA reads TGCAGTGCCGGACTAGCGGGAGGGTCGGGAGGTACGCAGTATTTT.

The rearrangement links TRBV20-1 to TRBJ2-1; maybe TRBD1 (6 bases). V was cut by 6 bases and J by 5 bases, with 20 bases left in between. Per the germline V gene, CDR1 is DFQATT and CDR2 is SNEGSKA (reference sequence). There are 15 residues in the CDR3. Here the CDR3 DNA reads TGCAGTGCCAGGGGCGAGATTAGCGTTGACAATGAGCAGTTCTTC. The encoded protein is CSARGEISVDNEQFF.

Concerning this clonotype: The germline gene is not matched at one end of the junction; a read error may be the cause. V is TRBV5-6 and J is TRBJ2-2; possibly TRBD1 for D (6 bases). This CDR3 spans 15 amino acids. Germline CDR1 SGHDT, CDR2 YYEEEE. The CDR3 protein is CASTLADRRTGELFF. CDR3 coding DNA: TGTGCGAGCACCTTGGCCGACAGGCGCACCGGGGAGCTGTTTTTT.